Reported below is one T cell receptor (beta chain). Its cognate antigen is unknown. V shed 6 bases and J shed 5 bases, with 10 bases lying between them. Germline CDR1 is LNHDA and CDR2 is SQIVND (reference sequence). The CDR3 runs 12 residues. This specimen belongs to a study of T cell responses to AZD1222 COVID-19 vaccine. The overall study: Pooling was applied to second doses at about 4 or about 12 weeks.

Sequencing used immunoSEQ multiplex PCR; TCRdb keeps in-frame clones, though not all of them. The data show approximately 110,000 clones, 87% seen once. Study findings and constraints: Most donors were white British and more were female, and clonal diversity was possibly underestimated. After the peak T cell response, and only then, were repertoires sampled. Following two doses of AZD1222, Spike-specific TCR breadth and depth rose.

The rearrangement joins TRBV19 to TRBJ1-2, with a tentative D call TRBD1 (6 bases). The TCR was taken from an adult in good health. Sequencing was performed on peripheral blood, taken on day 0 of AZD1222 vaccination. For the CDR3, the DNA is TGTGCCAGTAGGGACAGACGATATGGCTACACCTTC. Protein: CASRDRRYGYTF.